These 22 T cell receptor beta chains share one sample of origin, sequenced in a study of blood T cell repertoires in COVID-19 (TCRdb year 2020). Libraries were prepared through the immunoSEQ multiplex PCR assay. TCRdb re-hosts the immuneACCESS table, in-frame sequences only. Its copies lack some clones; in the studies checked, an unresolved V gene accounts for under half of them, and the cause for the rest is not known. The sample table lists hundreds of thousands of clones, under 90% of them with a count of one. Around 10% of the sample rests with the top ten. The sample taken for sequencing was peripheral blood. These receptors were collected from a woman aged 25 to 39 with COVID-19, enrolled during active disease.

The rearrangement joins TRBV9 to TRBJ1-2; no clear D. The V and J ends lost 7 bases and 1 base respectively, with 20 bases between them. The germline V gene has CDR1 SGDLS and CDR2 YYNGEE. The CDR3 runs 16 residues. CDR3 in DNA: TGTGCCAGCCCTCCAAGCCTATGGGCAGTTAACTATGGCTACACCTTC. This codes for CASPPSLWAVNYGYTF.

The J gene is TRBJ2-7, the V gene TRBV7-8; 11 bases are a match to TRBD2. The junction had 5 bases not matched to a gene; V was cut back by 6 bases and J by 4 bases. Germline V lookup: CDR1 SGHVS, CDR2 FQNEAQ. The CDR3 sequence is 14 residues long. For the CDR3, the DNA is TGTGCCAGCAGGTTACTAGCGGGGGAATACGAGCAGTACTTC. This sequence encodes CASRLLAGEYEQYF.

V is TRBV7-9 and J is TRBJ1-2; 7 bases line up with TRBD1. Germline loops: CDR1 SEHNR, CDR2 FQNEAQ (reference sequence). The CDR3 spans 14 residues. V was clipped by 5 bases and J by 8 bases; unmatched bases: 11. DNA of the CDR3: TGTGCCAGCAGCCGCACCGACAGGGAAAGCGGCTACACCTTC. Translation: CASSRTDRESGYTF. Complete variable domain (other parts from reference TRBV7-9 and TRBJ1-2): DTGVSQNPRHKITKRGQNVTFRCDPISEHNRLYWYRQTLGQGPEFLTYFQNEAQLEKSRLLSDRFSAERPKGSFSTLEIQRTEQGDSAMYLCASSRTDRESGYTFGSGTRLTVV.

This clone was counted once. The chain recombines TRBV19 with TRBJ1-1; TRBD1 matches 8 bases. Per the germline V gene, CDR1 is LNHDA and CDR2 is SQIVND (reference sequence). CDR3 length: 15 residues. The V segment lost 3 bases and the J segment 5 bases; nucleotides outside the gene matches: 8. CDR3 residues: CASSMSRQGLTEAFF. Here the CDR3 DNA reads TGTGCCAGTAGTATGAGCCGACAGGGGTTAACTGAAGCTTTCTTT.

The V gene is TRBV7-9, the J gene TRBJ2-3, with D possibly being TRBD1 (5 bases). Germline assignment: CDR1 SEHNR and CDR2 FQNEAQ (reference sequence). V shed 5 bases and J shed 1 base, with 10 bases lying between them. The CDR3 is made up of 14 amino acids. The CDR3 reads CASSPTARTDTQYF. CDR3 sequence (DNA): TGTGCCAGCAGCCCGACAGCCCGCACAGATACGCAGTATTTT.

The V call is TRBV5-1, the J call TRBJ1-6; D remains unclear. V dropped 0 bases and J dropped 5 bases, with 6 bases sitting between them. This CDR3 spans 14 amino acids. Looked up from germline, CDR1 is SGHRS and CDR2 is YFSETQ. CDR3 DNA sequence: TGCGCCAGCAGCTTGGGGGCAGATAATTCACCCCTCCACTTT. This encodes CASSLGADNSPLHF. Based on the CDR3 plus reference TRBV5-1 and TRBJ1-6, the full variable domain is KAGVTQTPRYLIKTRGQQVTLSCSPISGHRSVSWYQQTPGQGLQFLFEYFSETQRNKGNFPGRFSGRQFSNSRSEMNVSTLELGDSALYLCASSLGADNSPLHFGNGTRLTVT.

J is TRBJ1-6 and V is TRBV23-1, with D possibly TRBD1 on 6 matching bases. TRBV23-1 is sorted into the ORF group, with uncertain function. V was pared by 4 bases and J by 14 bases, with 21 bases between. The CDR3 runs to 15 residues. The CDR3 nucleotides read TGCGCCAGCAGTCTAAGGGACACCTCACGATTAGCCCTCCACTTT. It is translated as CASSLRDTSRLALHF.

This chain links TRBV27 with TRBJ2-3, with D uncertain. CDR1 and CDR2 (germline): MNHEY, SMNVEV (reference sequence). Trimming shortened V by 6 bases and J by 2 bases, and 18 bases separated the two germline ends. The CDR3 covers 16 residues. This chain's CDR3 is CASRSRSLVATDTQYF. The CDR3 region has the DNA TGTGCCAGCAGGTCGAGGAGCCTAGTGGCCACAGATACGCAGTATTTT.

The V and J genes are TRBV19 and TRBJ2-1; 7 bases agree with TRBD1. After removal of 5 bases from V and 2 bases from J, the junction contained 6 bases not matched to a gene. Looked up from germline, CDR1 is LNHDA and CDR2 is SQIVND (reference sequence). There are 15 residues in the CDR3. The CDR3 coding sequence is TGTGCCAGTAGTGTCGGGACAGCAACCTACAATGAGCAGTTCTTC. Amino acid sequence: CASSVGTATYNEQFF. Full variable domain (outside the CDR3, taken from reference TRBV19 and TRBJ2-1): DGGITQSPKYLFRKEGQNVTLSCEQNLNHDAMYWYRQDPGQGLRLIYYSQIVNDFQKGDIAEGYSVSREKKESFPLTVTSAQKNPTAFYLCASSVGTATYNEQFFGPGTRLTVL.

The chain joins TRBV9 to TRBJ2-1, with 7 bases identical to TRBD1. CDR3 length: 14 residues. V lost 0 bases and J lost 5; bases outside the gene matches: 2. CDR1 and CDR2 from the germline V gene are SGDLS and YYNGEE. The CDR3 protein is CASSVGDSHNEQFF. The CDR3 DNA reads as TGTGCCAGCAGCGTAGGGGACAGCCACAATGAGCAGTTCTTC.

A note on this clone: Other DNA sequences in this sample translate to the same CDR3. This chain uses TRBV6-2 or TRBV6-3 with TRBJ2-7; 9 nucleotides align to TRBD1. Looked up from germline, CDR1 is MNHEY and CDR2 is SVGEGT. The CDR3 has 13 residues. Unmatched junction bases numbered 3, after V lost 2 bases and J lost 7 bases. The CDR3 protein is CASSYGQGWEQYF. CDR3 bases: TGTGCCAGCAGTTACGGACAGGGGTGGGAGCAGTACTTC.

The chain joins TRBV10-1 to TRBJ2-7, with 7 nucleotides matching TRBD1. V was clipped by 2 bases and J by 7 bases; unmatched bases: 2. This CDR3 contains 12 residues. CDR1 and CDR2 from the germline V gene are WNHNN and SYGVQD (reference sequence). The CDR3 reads CASSEDREEQYF. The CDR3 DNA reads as TGCGCCAGCAGTGAGGACAGGGAGGAGCAGTACTTC.

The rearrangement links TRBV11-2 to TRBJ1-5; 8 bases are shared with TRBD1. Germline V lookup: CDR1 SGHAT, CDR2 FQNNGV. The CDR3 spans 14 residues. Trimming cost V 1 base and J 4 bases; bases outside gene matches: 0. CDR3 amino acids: CASSLGTGNQPQHF. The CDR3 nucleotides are TGTGCCAGCAGCTTAGGGACAGGGAATCAGCCCCAGCATTTT.

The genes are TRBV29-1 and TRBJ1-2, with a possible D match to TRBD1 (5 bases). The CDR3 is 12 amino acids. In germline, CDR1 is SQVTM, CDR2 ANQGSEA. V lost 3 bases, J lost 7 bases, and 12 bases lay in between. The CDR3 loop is CSVDPTARGYTF. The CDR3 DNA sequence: TGCAGCGTTGACCCGACAGCCCGTGGCTACACCTTC.

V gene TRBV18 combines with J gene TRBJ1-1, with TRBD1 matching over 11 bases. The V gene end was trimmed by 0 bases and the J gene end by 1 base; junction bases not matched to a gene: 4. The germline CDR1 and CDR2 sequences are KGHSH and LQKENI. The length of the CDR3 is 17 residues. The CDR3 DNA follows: TGTGCCAGCTCACCACCGGGGACAGGGGGGGCGAACACTGAAGCTTTCTTT. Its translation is CASSPPGTGGANTEAFF.

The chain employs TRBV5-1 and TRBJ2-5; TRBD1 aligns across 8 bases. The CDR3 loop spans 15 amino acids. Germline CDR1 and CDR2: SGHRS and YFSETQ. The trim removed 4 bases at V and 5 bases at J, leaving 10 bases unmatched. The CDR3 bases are TGCGCCAGCAGCCTGCGGACAGGGCAGGAGGAGACCCAGTACTTC. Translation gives CASSLRTGQEETQYF.

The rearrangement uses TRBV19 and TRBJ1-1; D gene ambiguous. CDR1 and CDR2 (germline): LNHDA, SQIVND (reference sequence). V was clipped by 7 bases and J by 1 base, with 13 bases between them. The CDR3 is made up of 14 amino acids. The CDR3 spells CASNYLGTNTEAFF. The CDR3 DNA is TGTGCCAGTAATTATCTGGGCACGAACACTGAAGCTTTCTTT.

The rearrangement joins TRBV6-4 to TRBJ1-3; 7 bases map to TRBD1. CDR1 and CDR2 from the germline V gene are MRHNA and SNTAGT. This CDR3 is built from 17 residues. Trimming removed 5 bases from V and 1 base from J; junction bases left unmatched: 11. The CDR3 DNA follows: TGTGCCAGCAGTCTCCCCCTAGACAGGGCTTCTGGAAACACCATATATTTT. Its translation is CASSLPLDRASGNTIYF.

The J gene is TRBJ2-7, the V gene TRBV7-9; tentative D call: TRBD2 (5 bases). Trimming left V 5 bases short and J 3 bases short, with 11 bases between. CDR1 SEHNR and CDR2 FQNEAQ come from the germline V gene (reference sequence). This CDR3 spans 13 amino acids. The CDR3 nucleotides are TGTGCCAGCAGCACCTCCCGGGACTACGAGCAGTACTTC. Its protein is CASSTSRDYEQYF.

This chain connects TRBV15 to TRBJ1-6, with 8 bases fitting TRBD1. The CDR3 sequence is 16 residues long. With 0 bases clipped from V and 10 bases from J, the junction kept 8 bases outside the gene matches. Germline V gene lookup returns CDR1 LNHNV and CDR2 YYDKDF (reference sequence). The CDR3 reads CATSRDRTGPGSPLHF. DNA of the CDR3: TGTGCCACCAGCAGAGACCGGACAGGGCCGGGGTCACCCCTCCACTTT.

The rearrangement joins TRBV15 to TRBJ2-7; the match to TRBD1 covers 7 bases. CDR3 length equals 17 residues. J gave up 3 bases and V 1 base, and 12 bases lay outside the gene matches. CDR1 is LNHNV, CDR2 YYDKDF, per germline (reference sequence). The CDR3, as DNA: TGTGCCACCAGCAGAGTCCCAAACCCGACAGGGCACTACGAGCAGTACTTC. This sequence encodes CATSRVPNPTGHYEQYF.

CDR3 coding DNA: TGCAGTGCTAGTAGGACAGGGGCCCCTAGCGCTGGAAACACCATATATTTT. Amino acids: CSASRTGAPSAGNTIYF. V gene TRBV20-1 combines with J gene TRBJ1-3, with TRBD1 matching 9 bases. This CDR3 has 17 residues. After removal of 3 bases from V and 2 bases from J, the junction contained 11 bases not matched to a gene. Germline V lookup: CDR1 DFQATT, CDR2 SNEGSKA (reference sequence).